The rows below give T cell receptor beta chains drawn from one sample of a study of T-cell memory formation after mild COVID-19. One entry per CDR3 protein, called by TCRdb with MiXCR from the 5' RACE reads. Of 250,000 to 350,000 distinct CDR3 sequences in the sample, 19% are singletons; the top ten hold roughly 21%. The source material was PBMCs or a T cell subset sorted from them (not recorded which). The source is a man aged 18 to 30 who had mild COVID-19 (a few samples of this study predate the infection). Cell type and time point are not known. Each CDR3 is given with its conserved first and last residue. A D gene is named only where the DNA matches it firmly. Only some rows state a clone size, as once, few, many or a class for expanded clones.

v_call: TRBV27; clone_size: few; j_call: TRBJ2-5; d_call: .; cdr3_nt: TGTGCCAGCAGAAAGACAGCCCGAGGGGAGACCCAGTACTTC; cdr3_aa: CASRKTARGETQYF
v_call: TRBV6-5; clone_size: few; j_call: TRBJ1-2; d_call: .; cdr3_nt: TGTGCCAGCAAGACGGGCACTAACTATGGCTACACCTTC; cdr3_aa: CASKTGTNYGYTF
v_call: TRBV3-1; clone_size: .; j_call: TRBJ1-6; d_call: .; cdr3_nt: TGTGCCAGCAGCCCATATCAGGGTTCCTATAATTCACCCCTCCACTTT; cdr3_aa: CASSPYQGSYNSPLHF
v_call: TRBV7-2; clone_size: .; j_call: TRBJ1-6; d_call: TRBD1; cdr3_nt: TGTGCCAGCACCGAGACAGGGGGCCCTAATTCACCCCTCCACTTT; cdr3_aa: CASTETGGPNSPLHF
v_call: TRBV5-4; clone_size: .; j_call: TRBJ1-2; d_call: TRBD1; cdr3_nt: TGTGCCAGCAGCTCAAGAGACAGGGGGGGATACTATGGCTACACCTTC; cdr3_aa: CASSSRDRGGYYGYTF
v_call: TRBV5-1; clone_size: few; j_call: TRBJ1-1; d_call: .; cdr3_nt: TGCGCCAGCAGCACCACAGGGAAAGGGGGGACTGAAGCTTTCTTT; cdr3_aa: CASSTTGKGGTEAFF
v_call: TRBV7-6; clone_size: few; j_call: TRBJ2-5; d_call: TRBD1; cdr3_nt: TGTGCCAGCAGCGGACAGGGGTGGGAGACCCAGTACTTC; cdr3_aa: CASSGQGWETQYF
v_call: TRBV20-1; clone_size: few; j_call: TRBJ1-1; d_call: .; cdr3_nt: TGCAGTGTTATTCCCGGGACCAACACTGAAGCTTTCTTT; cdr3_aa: CSVIPGTNTEAFF
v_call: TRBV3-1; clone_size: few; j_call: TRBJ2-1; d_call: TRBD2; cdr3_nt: TGTGCCAGCAGCCAATTCCCGGGAGGGCTAGCGGGAGTTTACAATGAGCAGTTCTTC; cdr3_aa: CASSQFPGGLAGVYNEQFF
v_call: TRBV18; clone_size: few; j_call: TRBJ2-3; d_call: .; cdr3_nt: TGTGCCAGCTACGACCGCAGGTCCACAGATACGCAGTATTTT; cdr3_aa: CASYDRRSTDTQYF
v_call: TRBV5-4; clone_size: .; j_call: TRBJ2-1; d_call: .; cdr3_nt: TGTGCCAGCAGCGAGACTAGCTCCTACAATGAGCAGTTCTTC; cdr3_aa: CASSETSSYNEQFF
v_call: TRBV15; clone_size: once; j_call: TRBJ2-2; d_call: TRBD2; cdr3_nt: TGTGCCACCCCCTTAGCGGGCCCGAACACCGGGGAGCTGTTTTTT; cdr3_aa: CATPLAGPNTGELFF
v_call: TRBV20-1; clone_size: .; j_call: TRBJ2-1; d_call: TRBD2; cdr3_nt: TGCAGTGTACTAGCGGGAGTGGACGAGCAGTTCTTC; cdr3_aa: CSVLAGVDEQFF
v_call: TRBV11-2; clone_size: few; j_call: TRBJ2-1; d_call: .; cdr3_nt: TGTGCCAGCAGCCTTCGACTCTCCTACAATGAGCAGTTCTTC; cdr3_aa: CASSLRLSYNEQFF
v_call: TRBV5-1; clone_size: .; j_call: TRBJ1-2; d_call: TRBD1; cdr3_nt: TGCGCCACCCGGGGGACAGGGGTCGATGGCTACACCTTC; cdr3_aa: CATRGTGVDGYTF
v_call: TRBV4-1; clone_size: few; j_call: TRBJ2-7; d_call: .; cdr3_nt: TGCGCCAGCAGCCAAGATCTCGGGTTAGAGCAGTACTTC; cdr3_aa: CASSQDLGLEQYF
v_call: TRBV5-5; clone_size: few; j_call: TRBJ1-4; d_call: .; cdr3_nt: TGTGCCAGCAGCTTGACGGCAGGGATCTATGAAAAACTGTTTTTT; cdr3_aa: CASSLTAGIYEKLFF
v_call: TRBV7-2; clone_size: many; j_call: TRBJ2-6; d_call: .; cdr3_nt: TGTGCCAGCAGCTCCAACGTTCGAGGGTACTCTGGGGCCAACGTCCTGACTTTC; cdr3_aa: CASSSNVRGYSGANVLTF
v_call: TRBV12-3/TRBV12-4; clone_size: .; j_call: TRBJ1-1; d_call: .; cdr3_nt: TGTGCCAGCAGTTTTGTAGGTACTGAAGCTTTCTTT; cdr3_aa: CASSFVGTEAFF
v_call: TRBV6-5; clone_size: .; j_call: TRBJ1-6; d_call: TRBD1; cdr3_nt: TGTGCCAGCAGTTACACCTGGGACAGGACTAATTCACCCCTCCACTTT; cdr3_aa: CASSYTWDRTNSPLHF
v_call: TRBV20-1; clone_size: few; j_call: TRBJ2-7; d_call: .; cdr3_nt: TGCAGTGCGGCCCTGGGGTACGAGCAGTACTTC; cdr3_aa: CSAALGYEQYF
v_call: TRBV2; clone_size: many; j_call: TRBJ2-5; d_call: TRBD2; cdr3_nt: TGTGCCAGCAGCCCCGGGACTAGCGGGGGGGCCCAGTACTTC; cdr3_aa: CASSPGTSGGAQYF
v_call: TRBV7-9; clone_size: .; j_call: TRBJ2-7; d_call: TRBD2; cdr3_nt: TGTGCCAGCGCCCCAGCGGGGGTCGGCGAGCAGTACTTC; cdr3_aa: CASAPAGVGEQYF
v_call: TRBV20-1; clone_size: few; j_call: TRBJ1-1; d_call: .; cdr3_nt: TGCAGTGCTTATGATAGGAGATTGAACACTGAAGCTTTCTTT; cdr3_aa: CSAYDRRLNTEAFF
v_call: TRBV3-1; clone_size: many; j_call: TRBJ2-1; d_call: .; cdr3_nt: TGTGCCAGCAGCCAATTCCGTGAGGGGGGGCAGTTCTTC; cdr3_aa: CASSQFREGGQFF
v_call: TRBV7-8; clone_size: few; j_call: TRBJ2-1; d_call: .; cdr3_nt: TGTGCCAGCAGCTTAGAGGGCGGTGGGCACGGGGGCAAATTCTTC; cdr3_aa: CASSLEGGGHGGKFF
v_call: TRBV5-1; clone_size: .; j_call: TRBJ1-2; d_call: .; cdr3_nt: TGCGCCAGCAGCCCGAGAGAGGGGCTTAACTATGGCTACACCTTC; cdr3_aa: CASSPREGLNYGYTF
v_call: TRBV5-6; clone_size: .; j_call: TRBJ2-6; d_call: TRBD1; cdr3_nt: TGTGCCAGCACCAAACAGGGGGCTGGGGCCAACGTCCTGACTTTC; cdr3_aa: CASTKQGAGANVLTF
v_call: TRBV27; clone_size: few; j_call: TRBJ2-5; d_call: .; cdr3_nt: TGTGCCAGCAGTTTCAGAGGGGATGGGGAGACCCAGTACTTC; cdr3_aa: CASSFRGDGETQYF
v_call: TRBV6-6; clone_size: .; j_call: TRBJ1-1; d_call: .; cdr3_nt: TGTGCCAGCAGTTCCCAGGGCTCGGACACTGAAGCTTTCTTT; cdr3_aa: CASSSQGSDTEAFF
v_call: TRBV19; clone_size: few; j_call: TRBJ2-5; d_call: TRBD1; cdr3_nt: TGTGCCAGTAGTCACAGGGGTGGGGAGACCCAGTACTTC; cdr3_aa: CASSHRGGETQYF
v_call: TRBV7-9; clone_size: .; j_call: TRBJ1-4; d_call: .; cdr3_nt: TGTGCCAGCCACGTAGGGGGTACAGCTAATGAAAAACTGTTTTTT; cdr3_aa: CASHVGGTANEKLFF
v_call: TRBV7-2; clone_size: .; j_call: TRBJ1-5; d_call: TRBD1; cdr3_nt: TGTGCCAGCAGCCATGGAGACAGGGTTCAGCCCCAGCATTTT; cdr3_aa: CASSHGDRVQPQHF
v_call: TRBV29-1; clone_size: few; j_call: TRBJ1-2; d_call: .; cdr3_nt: TGCAGCGGTTCATTGGCAGCTAACTATGGCTACACCTTC; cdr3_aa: CSGSLAANYGYTF
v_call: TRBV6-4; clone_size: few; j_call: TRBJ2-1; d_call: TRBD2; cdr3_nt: TGTGCCAGCAGTGCTACTAGCGGGGGGGCTAATGAGCAGTTCTTC; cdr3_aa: CASSATSGGANEQFF
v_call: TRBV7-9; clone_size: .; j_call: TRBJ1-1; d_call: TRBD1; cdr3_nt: TGTGCCAGCAGCTCGGACAGGTTCATGAACACTGAAGCTTTCTTT; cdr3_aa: CASSSDRFMNTEAFF
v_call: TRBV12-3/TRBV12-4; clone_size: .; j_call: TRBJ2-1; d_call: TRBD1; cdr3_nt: TGTGCCAGCAGAAGGACAGGGGGTGAGCAGTTCTTC; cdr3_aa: CASRRTGGEQFF
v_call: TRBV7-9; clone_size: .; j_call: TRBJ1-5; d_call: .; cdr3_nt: TGTGCCAGCAGCTTATGGTCCGCAAATAGCAATCAGCCCCAGCATTTT; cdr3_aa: CASSLWSANSNQPQHF
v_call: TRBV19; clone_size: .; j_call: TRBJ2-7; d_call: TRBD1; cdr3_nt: TGTGCCAGTAGTGCTGCGACAGGGGGGGCCTACGAGCAGTACTTC; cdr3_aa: CASSAATGGAYEQYF
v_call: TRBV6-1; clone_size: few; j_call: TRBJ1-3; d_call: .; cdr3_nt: TGTGCCAGCAGGCCAAGACCGTTCTCTGGAAACACCATATATTTT; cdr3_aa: CASRPRPFSGNTIYF
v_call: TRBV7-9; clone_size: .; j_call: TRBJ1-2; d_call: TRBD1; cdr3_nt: TGTGCCAGCAGCCCCGGGGGGGACAGAGCCACCTATGGCTACACCTTC; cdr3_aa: CASSPGGDRATYGYTF
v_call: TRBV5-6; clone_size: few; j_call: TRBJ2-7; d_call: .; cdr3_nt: TGTGCCAGCAGCTTTAGGGCGGGCTCCTACGAGCAGTACTTC; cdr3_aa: CASSFRAGSYEQYF
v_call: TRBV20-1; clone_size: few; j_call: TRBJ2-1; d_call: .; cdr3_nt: TGCAGTGCTATTCCCGACGGGTCCCGACTTCATGAGCAGTTCTTC; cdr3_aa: CSAIPDGSRLHEQFF
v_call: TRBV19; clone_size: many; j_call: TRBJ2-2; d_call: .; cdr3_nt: TGTGCCAGTAGTACGGGACTTACGAACACCGGGGAGCTGTTTTTT; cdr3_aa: CASSTGLTNTGELFF
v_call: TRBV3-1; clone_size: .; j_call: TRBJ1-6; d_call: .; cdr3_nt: TGTGCCAGCAGCCAAGAGGGCCTGGCGCCCCTCCACTTT; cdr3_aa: CASSQEGLAPLHF